A single sample gave rise to the 18 T cell receptor beta chains below, sequenced in a study of blood T cell repertoires in COVID-19. Profiled with immunoSEQ multiplex PCR; TCRdb holds only in-frame clones, not every one. The data hold roughly 120,000 clones, with roughly 83% observed a single time. The sample comprised peripheral blood. The receptors derive from a woman of 80 years or more with acute or convalescent COVID-19.

The chain employs TRBV7-9 and TRBJ1-5; TRBD1 is a possible D gene (6 bases). CDR3 length: 15 residues. With 5 bases removed from V and 4 bases from J, the gap between germline ends came to 15 bases. Germline-derived CDR1 and CDR2 are SEHNR and FQNEAQ (reference sequence). The CDR3, as DNA: TGTGCCAGCAGCAAGTGGGGGGGGCAAAATCAGCCCCAGCATTTT. Translating gives CASSKWGGQNQPQHF.

This rearrangement joins TRBV4-2 to TRBJ1-2; possible D gene TRBD1, 5 bases. V was shortened by 4 bases and J by 2 bases, with 17 bases between the two germline ends. The CDR3 covers 16 residues. The germline CDR1 and CDR2 sequences are LGHNA and YNFKEQ. CDR3 coding DNA: TGTGCCAGCAGCCTCGGGAGTCCGGGGCGAAACTATGGCTACACCTTC. Translation: CASSLGSPGRNYGYTF.

This chain connects TRBV10-3 to TRBJ2-5, with D maybe TRBD1 (6 bases). The CDR3 is 15 amino acids. Trimming stripped 0 bases from V and 5 bases from J, with 13 bases between. Germline CDR1 is ENHRY and CDR2 is SYGVKD. In nucleotides, the CDR3 is TGTGCCATCAGTGAGTCGATTGGGGGCGTGGAGACCCAGTACTTC. Amino acid sequence: CAISESIGGVETQYF.

The rearrangement uses TRBV3-1 (or the pseudogene TRBV3-2) and TRBJ1-6; unclear D gene. Germline V CDR1 and CDR2: LGHDT, YNNKEL (reference sequence). The germline V and J ends were trimmed by 4 bases and 9 bases, with 10 bases remaining between them. This CDR3 comprises 13 residues. In DNA, the CDR3 is TGTGCCAGCAGCCTCGACGCGGTTTCACCCCTCCACTTT. The encoded protein is CASSLDAVSPLHF.

CDR3 sequence reads: CASSLGLAVTDTQYF. The CDR3 DNA reads TGTGCCAGCAGCCTGGGACTAGCGGTCACAGATACGCAGTATTTT. The gene calls are TRBV7-3 and TRBJ2-3, with 11 bases identical to TRBD2. This CDR3 region has 15 residues. The trim removed 5 bases at V and 2 bases at J, leaving 3 bases unmatched. Germline V gene sequence: CDR1 SGHTA, CDR2 FQGTGA.

The rearrangement uses TRBV5-6 and TRBJ1-2, with unresolved D. The CDR3 runs to 16 residues. With 4 bases removed from V and 5 bases from J, the gap between germline ends came to 21 bases. CDR1 is SGHDT and CDR2 is YYEEEE in the germline V gene. DNA for the CDR3: TGTGCCAGCAGCACTCTAGCGGCAGCCTTCGGATATGGCTACACCTTC. Its translation is CASSTLAAAFGYGYTF.

This chain uses TRBV30 with TRBJ2-2; 9 bases match TRBD1. The J segment lost 7 bases and the V segment lost 0 bases, leaving 9 bases of the junction unmatched. The CDR3 is made up of 16 amino acids. Germline loops: CDR1 GTSNPN, CDR2 SVGIG (reference sequence). The CDR3 protein is CAWSVGQGRYSGELFF. CDR3 DNA: TGTGCCTGGAGTGTTGGACAGGGGAGGTATAGCGGGGAGCTGTTTTTT.

V and J are TRBV6-6 and TRBJ2-2, with 7 positions matching TRBD1. The germline gives CDR1 MNHNY, CDR2 SVGAGI (reference sequence). The CDR3 contains 15 residues. V lost 5 bases to trimming and J lost 2 bases; unmatched junction nucleotides: 5. The CDR3 region has the DNA TGTGCCAGCAGTAGGAGACAGGGTAACACCGGGGAGCTGTTTTTT. Its translation is CASSRRQGNTGELFF.

This clone appeared a single time. This chain links TRBV2 with TRBJ1-2; TRBD1 matches 7 bases. The V and J ends lost 7 bases and 4 bases, in that order; junction bases with no gene match: 9. Per the germline V gene, CDR1 is SNHLY and CDR2 is FYNNEI. The CDR3 runs 14 residues. CDR3 DNA: TGTGCCAGCACCCTCGACAGGGATAGCTATGGCTACACCTTC. Its translation is CASTLDRDSYGYTF.

V usage is TRBV29-1 and J usage is TRBJ2-3; D perhaps matches TRBD2 (6 bases). This CDR3 spans 13 amino acids. Deletions cut 5 bases from V and 1 base from J, with 10 bases between. Germline V gives CDR1 SQVTM, CDR2 ANQGSEA. In nucleotides, the CDR3 is TGCAGCGTTCCATGGGGGGGCACAGATACGCAGTATTTT. This translates into CSVPWGGTDTQYF.

This chain uses TRBV4-1 with TRBJ1-5, with D tentatively TRBD1 (5 bases). The V and J ends lost 0 bases and 2 bases respectively, with 11 bases between them. In germline, CDR1 is MGHRA, CDR2 YSYEKL. The CDR3 is 16 residues long. CDR3 region: CASSQELGEGNQPQHF. CDR3 in DNA: TGCGCCAGCAGCCAAGAGCTAGGGGAAGGCAATCAGCCCCAGCATTTT.

J is TRBJ2-3 and V is TRBV11-2; 10 nucleotides agree with TRBD1. CDR3 size: 17 residues. V lost 4 bases and J lost 3; bases outside the gene matches: 10. Germline CDR1 is SGHAT and CDR2 is FQNNGV. CDR3 region: CASSSSKGDRGTDTQYF. CDR3 sequence (DNA): TGTGCCAGCAGCTCATCCAAAGGGGACAGGGGTACAGATACGCAGTATTTT.

The chain recombines TRBV20-1 with TRBJ2-5, with 7 bases lining up with TRBD1. Per the germline V gene, CDR1 is DFQATT and CDR2 is SNEGSKA (reference sequence). The length of the CDR3 is 13 residues. V gave up 4 bases and J gave up 0 bases; unmatched junction bases: 2. The CDR3 protein is CSAIDRDQETQYF. The CDR3, as DNA: TGCAGTGCTATTGACAGGGACCAAGAGACCCAGTACTTC.

Only one count was recorded for this clone. The gene calls are TRBV5-1 and TRBJ2-3, with TRBD2 matching over 10 bases. The CDR3 is made up of 16 amino acids. With V trimmed by 3 bases and J by 0 bases, 4 bases remained unmatched. Germline CDR1 reads SGHRS; CDR2 reads YFSETQ. The CDR3 spells CASSSLAGASTDTQYF. CDR3 DNA sequence: TGCGCCAGCAGCTCTCTAGCGGGGGCTAGCACAGATACGCAGTATTTT.

The rearrangement joins TRBV15 to TRBJ2-5; D gene unclear. V was cut by 0 bases and J by 5 bases, with 10 bases left in between. In germline, CDR1 is LNHNV, CDR2 YYDKDF (reference sequence). The CDR3 has 14 amino acids. CDR3 bases: TGTGCCACCAGCAGAGATCCAGGATGGGAGACCCAGTACTTC. Residues: CATSRDPGWETQYF.

The V call is TRBV6-5, the J call TRBJ1-2; a weak D match, TRBD1 (5 bases). There are 14 residues in the CDR3. Trimming left V 3 bases short and J 5 bases short, with 13 bases between. Germline CDR1 reads MNHEY; CDR2 reads SVGAGI. The CDR3 reads CASSYRGSGYGYTF. The DNA of the CDR3 is TGTGCCAGCAGTTATAGGGGATCAGGGTATGGCTACACCTTC.

V gene TRBV7-8 combines with J gene TRBJ2-1, with 7 bases lining up with TRBD1. The CDR3 has 13 residues. V trimming: 5 bases; J trimming: 11 bases; junction bases outside the gene matches: 9. Germline V gives CDR1 SGHVS, CDR2 FQNEAQ. CDR3: CASSPGTARQQFF. In DNA form, the CDR3 reads TGTGCCAGCAGCCCCGGGACAGCGAGGCAGCAGTTCTTC.

V and J are TRBV9 and TRBJ1-1, with D maybe TRBD1 (6 bases). In germline, CDR1 is SGDLS, CDR2 YYNGEE. V was trimmed by 4 bases and J by 0 bases, leaving 13 bases between them. This CDR3 has 15 amino acids. CDR3 in amino acids: CASSPGGAVNTEAFF. The CDR3 nucleotides read TGTGCCAGCAGCCCGGGGGGGGCCGTGAACACTGAAGCTTTCTTT.